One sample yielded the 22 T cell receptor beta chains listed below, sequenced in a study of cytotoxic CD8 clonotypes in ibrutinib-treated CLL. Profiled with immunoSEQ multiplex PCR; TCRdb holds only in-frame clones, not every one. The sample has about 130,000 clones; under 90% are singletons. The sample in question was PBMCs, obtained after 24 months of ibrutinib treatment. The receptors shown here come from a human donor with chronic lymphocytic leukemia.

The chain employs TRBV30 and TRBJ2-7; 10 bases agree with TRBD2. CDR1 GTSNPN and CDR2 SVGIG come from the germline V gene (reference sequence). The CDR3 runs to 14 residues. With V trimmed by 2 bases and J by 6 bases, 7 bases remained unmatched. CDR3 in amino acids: CAWSLLAGAGEQYF. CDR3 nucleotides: TGTGCCTGGAGTTTGCTAGCGGGGGCGGGCGAGCAGTACTTC.

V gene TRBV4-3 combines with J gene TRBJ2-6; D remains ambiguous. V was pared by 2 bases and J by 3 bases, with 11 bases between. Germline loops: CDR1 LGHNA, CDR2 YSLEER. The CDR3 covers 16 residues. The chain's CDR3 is CASSQRAGNGANVLTF. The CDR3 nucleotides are TGCGCCAGCAGCCAACGCGCTGGGAATGGGGCCAACGTCCTGACTTTC.

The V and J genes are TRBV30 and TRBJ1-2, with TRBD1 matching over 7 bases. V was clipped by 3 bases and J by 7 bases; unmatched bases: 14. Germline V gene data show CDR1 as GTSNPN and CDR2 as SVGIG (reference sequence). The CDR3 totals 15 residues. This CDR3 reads CAWRPTNRGSGGYTF. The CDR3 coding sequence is TGTGCCTGGAGACCCACCAACAGGGGTTCGGGTGGCTACACCTTC.

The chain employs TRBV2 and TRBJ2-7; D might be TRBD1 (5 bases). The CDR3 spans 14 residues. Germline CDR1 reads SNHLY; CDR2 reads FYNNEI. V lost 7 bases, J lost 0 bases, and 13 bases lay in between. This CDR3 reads CASNDKGPSYEQYF. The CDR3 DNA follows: TGTGCCAGCAATGATAAGGGGCCCTCCTACGAGCAGTACTTC.

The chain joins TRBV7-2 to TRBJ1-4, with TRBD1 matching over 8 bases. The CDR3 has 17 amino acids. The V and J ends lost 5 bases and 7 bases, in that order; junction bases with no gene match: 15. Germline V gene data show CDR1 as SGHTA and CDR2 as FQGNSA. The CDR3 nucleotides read TGTGCCAGCAGCCCCGGAGGCAGGGGGCAATGGAGTGAAAAACTGTTTTTT. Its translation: CASSPGGRGQWSEKLFF.

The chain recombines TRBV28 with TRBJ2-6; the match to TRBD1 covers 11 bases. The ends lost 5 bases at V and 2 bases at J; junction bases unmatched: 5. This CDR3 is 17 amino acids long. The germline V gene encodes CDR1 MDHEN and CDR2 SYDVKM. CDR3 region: CASSGTGGSTGANVLTF. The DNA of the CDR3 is TGTGCCAGCAGTGGGACAGGGGGGTCGACTGGGGCCAACGTCCTGACTTTC.

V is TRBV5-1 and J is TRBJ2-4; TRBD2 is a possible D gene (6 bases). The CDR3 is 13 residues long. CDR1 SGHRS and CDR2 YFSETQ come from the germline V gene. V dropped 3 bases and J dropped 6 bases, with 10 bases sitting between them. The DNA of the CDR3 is TGCGCCAGCAGCTGGGGACTCAGAAACATTCAGTACTTC. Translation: CASSWGLRNIQYF.

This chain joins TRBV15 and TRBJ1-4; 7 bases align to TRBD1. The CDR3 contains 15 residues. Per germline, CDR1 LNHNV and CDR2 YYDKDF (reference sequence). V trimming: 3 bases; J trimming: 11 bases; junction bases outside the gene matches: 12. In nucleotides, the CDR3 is TGTGCCACCAGCAGGCCCGGGACAGAGGAATTGAAACTGTTTTTT. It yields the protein CATSRPGTEELKLFF.

The CDR3 loop is CASSFRLAGRDTQYF. CDR3 DNA: TGCGCCAGCAGCTTCCGACTAGCGGGGAGGGATACGCAGTATTTT. The chain combines TRBV5-1 with TRBJ2-3; 11 nucleotides line up with TRBD2. CDR3 size: 15 residues. The V segment lost 2 bases and the J segment 6 bases; nucleotides outside the gene matches: 5. CDR1 and CDR2 from the germline V gene are SGHRS and YFSETQ.

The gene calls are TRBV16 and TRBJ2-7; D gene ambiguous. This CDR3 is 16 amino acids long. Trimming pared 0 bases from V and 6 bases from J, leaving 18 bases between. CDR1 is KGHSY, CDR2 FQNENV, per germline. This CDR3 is CASSQSYSSLAIEQYF. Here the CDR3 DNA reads TGTGCCAGCAGCCAATCTTACAGTTCTTTGGCTATCGAGCAGTACTTC.

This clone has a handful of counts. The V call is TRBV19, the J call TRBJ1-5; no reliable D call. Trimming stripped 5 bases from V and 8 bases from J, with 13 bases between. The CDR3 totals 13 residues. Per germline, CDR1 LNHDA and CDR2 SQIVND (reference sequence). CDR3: CASSPHVEEPQHF. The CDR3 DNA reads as TGTGCCAGTAGTCCCCACGTAGAGGAGCCCCAGCATTTT.

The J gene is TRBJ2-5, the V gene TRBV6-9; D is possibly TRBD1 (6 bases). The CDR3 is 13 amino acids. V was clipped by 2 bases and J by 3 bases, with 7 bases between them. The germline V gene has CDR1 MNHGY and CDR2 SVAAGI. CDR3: CASSYQGKETQYF. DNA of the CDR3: TGTGCCAGCAGTTATCAGGGGAAAGAGACCCAGTACTTC.

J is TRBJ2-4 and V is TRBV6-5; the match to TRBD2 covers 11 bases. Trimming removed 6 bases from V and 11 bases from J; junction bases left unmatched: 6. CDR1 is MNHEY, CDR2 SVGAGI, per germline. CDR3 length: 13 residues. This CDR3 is CASSLSGGAFQYF. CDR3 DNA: TGTGCCAGCAGCCTTAGCGGGGGGGCCTTTCAGTACTTC.

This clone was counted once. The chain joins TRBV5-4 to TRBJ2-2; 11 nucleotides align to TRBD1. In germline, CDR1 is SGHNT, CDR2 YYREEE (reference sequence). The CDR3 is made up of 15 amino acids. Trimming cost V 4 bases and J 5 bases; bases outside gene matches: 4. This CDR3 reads CASSGGQGGTGELFF. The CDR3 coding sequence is TGTGCCAGCAGCGGGGGACAGGGGGGAACCGGGGAGCTGTTTTTT. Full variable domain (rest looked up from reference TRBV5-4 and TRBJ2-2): ETGVTQSPTHLIKTRGQQVTLRCSSQSGHNTVSWYQQALGQGPQFIFQYYREEENGRGNFPPRFSGLQFPNYSSELNVNALELDDSALYLCASSGGQGGTGELFFGEGSRLTVL.

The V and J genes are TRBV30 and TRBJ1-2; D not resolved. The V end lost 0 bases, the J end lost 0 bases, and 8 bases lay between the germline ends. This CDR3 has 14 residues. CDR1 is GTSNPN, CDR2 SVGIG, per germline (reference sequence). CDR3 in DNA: TGTGCCTGGAGTGTCGACGAAGCTAACTATGGCTACACCTTC. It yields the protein CAWSVDEANYGYTF.

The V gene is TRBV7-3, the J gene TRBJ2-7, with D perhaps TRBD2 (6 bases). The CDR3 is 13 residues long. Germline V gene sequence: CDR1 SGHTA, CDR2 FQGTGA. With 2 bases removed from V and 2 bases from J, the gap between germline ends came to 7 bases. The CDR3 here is CASSLSGAYEQYF. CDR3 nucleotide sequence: TGTGCCAGCAGCTTATCGGGGGCCTACGAGCAGTACTTC. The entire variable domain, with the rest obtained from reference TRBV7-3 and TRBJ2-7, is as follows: GAGVSQTPSNKVTEKGKYVELRCDPISGHTALYWYRQSLGQGPEFLIYFQGTGAADDSGLPNDRFFAVRPEGSVSTLKIQRTERGDSAVYLCASSLSGAYEQYFGPGTRLTVT.

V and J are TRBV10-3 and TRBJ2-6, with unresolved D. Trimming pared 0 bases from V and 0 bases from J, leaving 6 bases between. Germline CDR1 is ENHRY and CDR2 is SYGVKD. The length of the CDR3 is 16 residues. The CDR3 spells CAISESRRSGANVLTF. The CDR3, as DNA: TGTGCCATCAGTGAGTCAAGGCGCTCTGGGGCCAACGTCCTGACTTTC.

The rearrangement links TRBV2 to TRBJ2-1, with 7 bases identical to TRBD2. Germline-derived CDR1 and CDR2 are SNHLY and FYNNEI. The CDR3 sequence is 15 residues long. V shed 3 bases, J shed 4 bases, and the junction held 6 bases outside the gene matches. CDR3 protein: CASSEGGSGYNEQFF. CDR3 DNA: TGTGCCAGCAGTGAGGGGGGGAGTGGGTACAATGAGCAGTTCTTC.

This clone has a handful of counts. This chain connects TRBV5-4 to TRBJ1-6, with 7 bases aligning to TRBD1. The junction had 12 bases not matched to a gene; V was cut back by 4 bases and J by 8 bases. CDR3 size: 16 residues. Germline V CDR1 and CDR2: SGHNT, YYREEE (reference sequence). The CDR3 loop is CASSSPTGRLDSPLHF. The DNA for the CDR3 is TGTGCCAGCAGCAGCCCGACAGGGAGGCTGGATTCACCCCTCCACTTT.

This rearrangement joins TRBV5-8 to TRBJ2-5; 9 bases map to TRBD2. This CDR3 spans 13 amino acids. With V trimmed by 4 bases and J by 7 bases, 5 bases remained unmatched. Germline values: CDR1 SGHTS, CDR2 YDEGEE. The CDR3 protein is CASSNLAGSTQYF. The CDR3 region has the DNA TGTGCCAGCAGCAATCTAGCGGGGTCGACCCAGTACTTC.

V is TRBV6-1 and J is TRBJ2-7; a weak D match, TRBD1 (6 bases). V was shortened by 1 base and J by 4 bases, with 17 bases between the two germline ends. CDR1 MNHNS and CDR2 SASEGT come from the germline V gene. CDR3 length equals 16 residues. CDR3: CASSEGTAPRIYEQYF. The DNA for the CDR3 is TGTGCCAGCAGTGAAGGGACAGCCCCTCGAATTTACGAGCAGTACTTC.

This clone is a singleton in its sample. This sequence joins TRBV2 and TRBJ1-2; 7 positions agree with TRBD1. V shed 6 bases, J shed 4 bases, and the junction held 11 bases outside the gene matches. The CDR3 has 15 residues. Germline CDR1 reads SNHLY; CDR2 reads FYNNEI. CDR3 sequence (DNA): TGTGCCAGCAGCGACGCAGGGGGTTTGGGCTATGGCTACACCTTC. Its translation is CASSDAGGLGYGYTF.